One sample yielded the 13 T cell receptor beta chains listed below, sequenced in a study of T cell responses to AZD1222 COVID-19 vaccine. Data came from immunoSEQ multiplex PCR; TCRdb stores just in-frame clones and leaves some out. Here the sample spans about 120,000 clones, approximately 90% being singletons. This sample comprised peripheral blood, obtained 28 days after the second AZD1222 dose. All receptors derive from an adult who received the AZD1222 COVID-19 vaccine.

The genes are TRBV6-5 and TRBJ1-5; D unclear. The germline V gene has CDR1 MNHEY and CDR2 SVGAGI. Trimming shortened V by 4 bases and J by 6 bases, and 10 bases separated the two germline ends. This CDR3 is built from 13 residues. CDR3 protein: CASSSSPGQPQHF. CDR3 in DNA: TGTGCCAGCAGTTCCTCCCCCGGTCAGCCCCAGCATTTT.

The chain links TRBV4-1 to TRBJ1-6; no definite D call. Germline V gene sequence: CDR1 MGHRA, CDR2 YSYEKL. The CDR3 length is 17 residues. Trimming pared 0 bases from V and 0 bases from J, leaving 9 bases between. Here the CDR3 reads CASSQDKSSSYNSPLHF. The DNA of the CDR3 is TGCGCCAGCAGCCAAGATAAGAGTAGCTCCTATAATTCACCCCTCCACTTT.

The genes are TRBV7-9 and TRBJ2-7; the D is unclear. The CDR3 covers 11 residues. V lost 11 bases and J lost 2, with 10 bases in between. The germline gives CDR1 SEHNR, CDR2 FQNEAQ (reference sequence). DNA of the CDR3: TGTGCCCTCTCCGGGCCCTACGAGCAGTACTTC. It encodes CALSGPYEQYF.

Comments on this clone: Mismatch with germline at one junction end may stem from a read error. V gene TRBV7-9 combines with J gene TRBJ1-4, with D perhaps matching TRBD1 (5 bases). CDR3 length: 14 amino acids. In germline, CDR1 is SEHNR, CDR2 FQNEAQ (reference sequence). CDR3 region: CASSPGGTIEKLFF. CDR3 DNA sequence: TGTGCCAGCAGCCCTGGGGGGACTATTGAAAAACTGTTTTTT. The full variable domain, its missing parts supplied by reference TRBV7-9 and TRBJ1-4, is DTGVSQNPRHKITKRGQNVTFRCDPISEHNRLYWYRQTLGQGPEFLTYFQNEAQLEKSRLLSDRFSAERPKGSFSTLEIQRTEQGDSAMYLCASSPGGTIEKLFFGSGTQLSVL.

This clone was observed a single time. V usage is TRBV23-1 and J usage is TRBJ2-1; D gene uncertain. TRBV23-1 is flagged as an ORF with uncertain function. This CDR3 spans 13 amino acids. V lost 10 bases and J lost 8, with 18 bases in between. The CDR3 DNA sequence: TGCGCCAACACAACGACCCAGTACCATGAGCAGTTCTTC. Translation gives CANTTTQYHEQFF.

The chain couples TRBV24-1 to TRBJ2-1; possible D gene TRBD1, 6 bases. The CDR3 covers 17 residues. Trimming cost V 7 bases and J 2 bases, with 20 bases left between them. The V gene's germline CDR1 is KGHDR and CDR2 SFDVKD. The CDR3 DNA sequence: TGTGCCACCAGACCTTCCGGGCGAGGGGGTGCCTACAATGAGCAGTTCTTC. Its translation is CATRPSGRGGAYNEQFF.

The CDR3 loop reads CASSTYRYQPQHF. The CDR3 DNA is TGTGCCAGCAGCACCTACAGGTATCAGCCCCAGCATTTT. V usage is TRBV7-2 and J usage is TRBJ1-5; possible D gene TRBD1, 5 bases. The CDR3 is 13 amino acids. Germline V lookup: CDR1 SGHTA, CDR2 FQGNSA. Trimming removed 5 bases at V and 5 bases at J, with 10 bases between.

CDR3 amino acids: CSARSGSGAFF. The CDR3 DNA follows: TGCAGTGCTAGGTCGGGCTCTGGAGCTTTCTTT. The chain employs TRBV20-1 and TRBJ1-1; D unresolved. Per germline, CDR1 DFQATT and CDR2 SNEGSKA (reference sequence). V lost 3 bases and J 10 bases, leaving 12 bases between the germline ends. This CDR3 has 11 amino acids.

The genes are TRBV28 and TRBJ1-5, with TRBD1 matching 8 bases. The CDR3 covers 19 residues. Trimming removed 7 bases from V and 0 bases from J; junction bases left unmatched: 17. Germline V CDR1 and CDR2: MDHEN, SYDVKM. DNA for the CDR3: TGTGCCAGCACCCCGGGTCCCGGGGACAGGACCTATAGCAATCAGCCCCAGCATTTT. It specifies CASTPGPGDRTYSNQPQHF. Filled out from reference TRBV28 and TRBJ1-5, the complete variable domain reads DVKVTQSSRYLVKRTGEKVFLECVQDMDHENMFWYRQDPGLGLRLIYFSYDVKMKEKGDIPEGYSVSREKKERFSLILESASTNQTSMYLCASTPGPGDRTYSNQPQHFGDGTRLSIL.

This chain connects TRBV27 to TRBJ1-2, with D possibly matching TRBD1 (6 bases). Germline CDR1 reads MNHEY; CDR2 reads SMNVEV (reference sequence). Trimming left V 0 bases short and J 6 bases short, with 11 bases between. The CDR3 is 14 amino acids. CDR3 sequence: CASSLSGTLNGYTF. The CDR3 DNA is TGTGCCAGCAGTTTATCCGGGACACTCAATGGCTACACCTTC.

This chain links TRBV7-2 with TRBJ2-1, with D perhaps TRBD1 (5 bases). The CDR3 runs to 13 residues. Looked up from germline, CDR1 is SGHTA and CDR2 is FQGNSA. Trimming removed 5 bases from V and 12 bases from J, with 17 bases in between. This CDR3 reads CASSEVSWGGQFF. CDR3 nucleotide sequence: TGTGCCAGCAGCGAGGTTAGCTGGGGCGGGCAGTTCTTC.

The V gene is TRBV5-4, the J gene TRBJ2-7; 9 bases map to TRBD2. Trimming cost V 4 bases and J 3 bases; bases outside gene matches: 14. This CDR3 has 17 amino acids. Germline values: CDR1 SGHNT, CDR2 YYREEE (reference sequence). This CDR3 reads CASSGLKAGGINYEQYF. In nucleotides, the CDR3 is TGTGCCAGCAGCGGATTGAAGGCGGGGGGGATTAACTACGAGCAGTACTTC.

This clone was detected only once. V and J are TRBV6-5 and TRBJ1-1; no clear D gene. This CDR3 has 15 amino acids. The germline V and J ends were trimmed by 6 bases and 2 bases, with 16 bases remaining between them. Per the germline V gene, CDR1 is MNHEY and CDR2 is SVGAGI. This CDR3 reads CASRRRGVVNTEAFF. The DNA for the CDR3 is TGTGCCAGCAGACGACGTGGGGTCGTTAACACTGAAGCTTTCTTT.